The next 9 T cell receptor beta chains were all read from a single sample in a study of OX40 agonist ivuxolimab in advanced cancers. TCRdb's table, derived via immunoSEQ multiplex PCR, lists solely in-frame clones and lacks some. The sample shows 80,000 to 100,000 clones, around 90% of them seen only once. The sequencing here drew on CD4+ or CD8+ T cells sorted from blood, taken in a trial of the OX40 agonist ivuxolimab. These receptors all stem from an adult with an advanced solid tumor such as melanoma, head and neck, liver or kidney cancer.

The sample holds one count of this clone. This chain uses TRBV28 with TRBJ1-5; D may be TRBD1 (6 bases). Trimming stripped 5 bases from V and 7 bases from J, with 21 bases between. There are 16 residues in the CDR3. Germline V CDR1 and CDR2: MDHEN, SYDVKM. CDR3 DNA: TGTGCCAGCAGTCCGAGCGGACAGATTCGCTTCCAGCCCCAGCATTTT. Translating it yields CASSPSGQIRFQPQHF.

This chain uses TRBV30 with TRBJ1-5; perhaps TRBD1 as D (5 bases). V lost 0 bases and J lost 3, with 12 bases in between. In germline, CDR1 is GTSNPN, CDR2 SVGIG (reference sequence). There are 15 residues in the CDR3. CDR3 DNA sequence: TGTGCCTGGAGTGTGGGGCAGGGCTACAATCAGCCCCAGCATTTT. Translating it yields CAWSVGQGYNQPQHF.

This clone was seen once. The chain carries TRBV10-3 and TRBJ1-1; TRBD1 is a possible D gene (6 bases). The CDR3 has 15 amino acids. Germline V gene sequence: CDR1 ENHRY, CDR2 SYGVKD. V was pared by 6 bases and J by 0 bases, with 14 bases between. The DNA for the CDR3 is TGTGCCATCAGCCCAAGGACAGACCTGAACACTGAAGCTTTCTTT. This translates into CAISPRTDLNTEAFF.

The genes are TRBV7-2 and TRBJ1-2; 8 bases line up with TRBD1. Losses at the gene ends were 4 bases for V and 9 bases for J; bases not matched to a gene: 7. CDR3 size: 13 residues. Germline CDR1 SGHTA, CDR2 FQGNSA. The CDR3 sequence is CASSSGTGGRYTF. CDR3 DNA sequence: TGTGCCAGCAGCTCAGGAACAGGGGGGCGCTACACCTTC. Complete variable domain (other parts from reference TRBV7-2 and TRBJ1-2): GAGVSQSPSNKVTEKGKDVELRCDPISGHTALYWYRQSLGQGLEFLIYFQGNSAPDKSGLPSDRFSAERTGGSVSTLTIQRTQQEDSAVYLCASSSGTGGRYTFGSGTRLTVV.

This chain joins TRBV28 and TRBJ2-7; no definite D call. V lost 7 bases and J lost 6, with 16 bases in between. This CDR3 spans 13 amino acids. Germline CDR1 MDHEN, CDR2 SYDVKM. The CDR3 reads CASTSRVGSEQYF. CDR3 DNA sequence: TGTGCCAGCACCTCCCGGGTGGGTAGCGAGCAGTACTTC. The full variable domain, completed using reference TRBV28 and TRBJ2-7, is DVKVTQSSRYLVKRTGEKVFLECVQDMDHENMFWYRQDPGLGLRLIYFSYDVKMKEKGDIPEGYSVSREKKERFSLILESASTNQTSMYLCASTSRVGSEQYFGPGTRLTVT.

This clone was observed a single time. This chain joins TRBV7-9 and TRBJ2-7; either TRBD1 or TRBD2 may supply D (7 bases each). Germline assignment: CDR1 SEHNR and CDR2 FQNEAQ (reference sequence). Trimming took 3 bases from V and 5 from J, leaving 11 bases between them. The CDR3 covers 13 residues. CDR3: CASSFAGGDEQYF. CDR3 nucleotide sequence: TGTGCCAGCAGCTTTGCAGGGGGGGACGAGCAGTACTTC.

The chain combines TRBV7-2 with TRBJ2-3; 8 positions agree with TRBD2. Germline V CDR1 and CDR2: SGHTA, FQGNSA. Trimming removed 1 base from V and 8 bases from J; junction bases left unmatched: 2. CDR3 length: 13 residues. The CDR3 sequence: CASSLGLAGTQYF. CDR3 in DNA: TGTGCCAGCAGCTTAGGGCTAGCGGGTACGCAGTATTTT. The full variable domain, its missing parts supplied by reference TRBV7-2 and TRBJ2-3, is GAGVSQSPSNKVTEKGKDVELRCDPISGHTALYWYRQSLGQGLEFLIYFQGNSAPDKSGLPSDRFSAERTGGSVSTLTIQRTQQEDSAVYLCASSLGLAGTQYFGPGTRLTVL.

The chain is built from TRBV4-1 and TRBJ2-3; TRBD2 might be the D (5 bases). The ends were cut back, 2 bases at V and 3 bases at J, with 12 bases in the middle. Germline lookup yields CDR1 MGHRA and CDR2 YSYEKL. This CDR3 has 15 residues. This chain's CDR3 is CASSQFLADTDTQYF. The CDR3 region has the DNA TGCGCCAGCAGCCAATTCCTAGCTGATACAGATACGCAGTATTTT.

This clone was found a few times. The rearrangement links TRBV30 to TRBJ1-5; D remains unclear. The germline V gene has CDR1 GTSNPN and CDR2 SVGIG (reference sequence). This CDR3 is 13 amino acids long. Trimming left V 0 bases short and J 9 bases short, with 12 bases between. CDR3 coding DNA: TGTGCCTGGAGTGTACAGCGGGAATGGCCCCAGCATTTT. It codes for CAWSVQREWPQHF.